This T cell receptor beta chain originates from a study of control samples from healthy donors and cancer patients. Looked up from germline, CDR1 is SNHLY and CDR2 is FYNNEI. V was shortened by 2 bases and J by 4 bases, with 11 bases between the two germline ends. The CDR3 has 15 residues. The repertoire was sequenced with immunoSEQ multiplex PCR; TCRdb's copy has only in-frame clones and lacks some. The table includes over 150,000 clones, about 94% detected once. Material for sequencing was blood. The chain carries TRBV2 and TRBJ1-4; the D gene is possibly TRBD1 (6 bases). This clonotype was sampled from a man aged 35-49 years in good health. The CDR3 spells CASSERGGLNEKLFF. The CDR3 nucleotides are TGTGCCAGCAGTGAACGGGGGGGCCTTAATGAAAAACTGTTTTTT.